This is a list of T cell receptor beta chains from one sample in a study of blood T cell repertoires in COVID-19. The data were produced by immunoSEQ multiplex PCR, yet TCRdb's version contains in-frame clones alone and is incomplete. This table has 140,000 to 150,000 clones, around nine tenths appearing once. The sequenced sample consisted of peripheral blood. All receptors derive from a woman aged 50 to 65 with active or convalescent COVID-19. CDR3s include the opening cysteine and the closing phenylalanine or tryptophan. The D gene is left open where the match is weak. For some rows the clone size is stated as once, few or many, or as a class when expanded; others skip it.

d_call: TRBD1; v_call: TRBV6-4; clone_size: -; j_call: TRBJ1-5; cdr3_aa: CASKRTGGSGQPQHF; cdr3_nt: TGTGCCAGCAAAAGGACAGGAGGCTCAGGGCAGCCCCAGCATTTT
d_call: -; v_call: TRBV19; clone_size: -; j_call: TRBJ1-1; cdr3_aa: CASSASSDRNTEAFF; cdr3_nt: TGTGCCAGTAGTGCCAGCTCCGACAGGAACACTGAAGCTTTCTTT
d_call: -; v_call: TRBV15; clone_size: few; j_call: TRBJ1-6; cdr3_aa: CATSRGSSYNSPLHF; cdr3_nt: TGTGCCACCAGCAGAGGGAGCTCCTATAATTCACCCCTCCACTTT
d_call: TRBD1; v_call: TRBV3-1/TRBV3-2; clone_size: -; j_call: TRBJ1-2; cdr3_aa: CASSHPRDRRRNGYTF; cdr3_nt: TGTGCCAGCAGTCACCCTAGGGACAGGCGGCGGAATGGCTACACCTTC
d_call: -; v_call: TRBV5-6; clone_size: -; j_call: TRBJ1-2; cdr3_aa: CASTPRGSGTNYGYTF; cdr3_nt: TGTGCCAGCACCCCCCGGGGGTCTGGAACCAACTATGGCTACACCTTC
d_call: -; v_call: TRBV3-1/TRBV3-2; clone_size: -; j_call: TRBJ2-5; cdr3_aa: CASSQGPGEQETQYF; cdr3_nt: TGTGCCAGCAGCCAAGGACCAGGGGAACAAGAGACCCAGTACTTC
d_call: -; v_call: TRBV4-1; clone_size: -; j_call: TRBJ2-3; cdr3_aa: CASSQDRGAVDTQYF; cdr3_nt: TGCGCCAGCAGCCAAGACCGGGGGGCGGTAGATACGCAGTATTTT
d_call: -; v_call: TRBV2; clone_size: -; j_call: TRBJ1-2; cdr3_aa: CASFPKGGHPLGTNYGYTF; cdr3_nt: TGTGCCAGCTTCCCTAAAGGGGGACATCCCCTAGGGACTAACTATGGCTACACCTTC
d_call: -; v_call: TRBV19; clone_size: few; j_call: TRBJ1-1; cdr3_aa: CASSIDESWRREAFF; cdr3_nt: TGTGCCAGTAGTATAGATGAATCCTGGCGGAGGGAAGCTTTCTTT
d_call: -; v_call: TRBV27; clone_size: -; j_call: TRBJ1-1; cdr3_aa: CASSFSVNTEAFF; cdr3_nt: TGTGCCAGCAGTTTCTCAGTTAACACTGAAGCTTTCTTT
d_call: -; v_call: TRBV5-1; clone_size: -; j_call: TRBJ2-1; cdr3_aa: CASSLGGANEQFF; cdr3_nt: TGCGCCAGCAGCTTAGGAGGGGCGAATGAGCAGTTCTTC
d_call: -; v_call: TRBV5-1; clone_size: -; j_call: TRBJ2-3; cdr3_aa: CASSLDAITDTQYF; cdr3_nt: TGCGCCAGCAGCTTGGACGCTATCACAGATACGCAGTATTTT
d_call: TRBD2; v_call: TRBV11-2; clone_size: -; j_call: TRBJ2-3; cdr3_aa: CASSYWTSGVTDTQYF; cdr3_nt: TGTGCCAGCAGCTATTGGACTAGCGGCGTCACAGATACGCAGTATTTT
d_call: -; v_call: TRBV30; clone_size: -; j_call: TRBJ1-4; cdr3_aa: CAWSVGLQNEKLFF; cdr3_nt: TGTGCCTGGAGTGTGGGACTCCAGAATGAAAAACTGTTTTTT
d_call: -; v_call: TRBV11-2; clone_size: -; j_call: TRBJ1-3; cdr3_aa: CASSLTVGAGNTIYF; cdr3_nt: TGTGCCAGCAGCTTGACGGTGGGCGCTGGAAACACCATATATTTT
d_call: TRBD1; v_call: TRBV11-2; clone_size: -; j_call: TRBJ1-3; cdr3_aa: CASSSTGGGYTIYF; cdr3_nt: TGTGCCAGCAGCTCTACAGGGGGCGGCTACACCATATATTTT
d_call: TRBD2; v_call: TRBV9; clone_size: -; j_call: TRBJ2-2; cdr3_aa: CASSVREAPGELFF; cdr3_nt: TGTGCCAGCAGCGTGCGGGAGGCCCCCGGGGAGCTGTTTTTT
d_call: -; v_call: TRBV5-1; clone_size: -; j_call: TRBJ2-5; cdr3_aa: CASSLRQSRETQYF; cdr3_nt: TGCGCCAGCAGCTTGCGACAGAGTAGAGAGACCCAGTACTTC
d_call: -; v_call: TRBV3-1/TRBV3-2; clone_size: once; j_call: TRBJ1-5; cdr3_aa: CASSQALDQPQHF; cdr3_nt: TGTGCCAGCAGCCAAGCCCTTGATCAGCCCCAGCATTTT
d_call: TRBD1; v_call: TRBV7-9; clone_size: -; j_call: TRBJ2-7; cdr3_aa: CAGQGEGYEQYF; cdr3_nt: TGTGCCGGCCAGGGGGAAGGCTACGAGCAGTACTTC